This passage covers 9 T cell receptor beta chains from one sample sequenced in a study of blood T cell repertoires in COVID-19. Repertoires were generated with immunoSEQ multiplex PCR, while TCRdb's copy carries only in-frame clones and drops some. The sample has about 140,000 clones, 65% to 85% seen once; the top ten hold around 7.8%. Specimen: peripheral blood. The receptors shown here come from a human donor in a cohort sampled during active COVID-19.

CDR3 DNA: TGTGCCAGCAGTTTCCAGGGGCCGGTGAACACTGAAGCTTTCTTT. Encoded protein: CASSFQGPVNTEAFF. The genes are TRBV6-5 and TRBJ1-1; D perhaps matches TRBD1 (6 bases). The CDR3 runs 15 residues. Trimming shortened V by 4 bases and J by 0 bases, and 12 bases separated the two germline ends. Germline assignment: CDR1 MNHEY and CDR2 SVGAGI.

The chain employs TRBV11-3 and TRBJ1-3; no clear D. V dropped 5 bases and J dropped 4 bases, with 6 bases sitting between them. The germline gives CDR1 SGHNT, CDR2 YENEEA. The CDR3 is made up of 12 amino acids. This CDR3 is CASSLFGNTIYF. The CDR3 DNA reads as TGTGCCAGCAGCCTATTCGGAAACACCATATATTTT. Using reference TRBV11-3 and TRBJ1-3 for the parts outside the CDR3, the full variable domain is EAGVVQSPRYKIIEKKQPVAFWCNPISGHNTLYWYLQNLGQGPELLIRYENEEAVDDSQLPKDRFSAERLKGVDSTLKIQPAELGDSAVYLCASSLFGNTIYFGEGSWLTVV.

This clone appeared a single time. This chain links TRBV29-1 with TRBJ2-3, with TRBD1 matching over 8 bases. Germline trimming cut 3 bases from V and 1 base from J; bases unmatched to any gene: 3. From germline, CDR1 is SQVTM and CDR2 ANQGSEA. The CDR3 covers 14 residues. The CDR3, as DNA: TGCAGCGTTGAGGAGACAGGGGGCACAGATACGCAGTATTTT. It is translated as CSVEETGGTDTQYF.

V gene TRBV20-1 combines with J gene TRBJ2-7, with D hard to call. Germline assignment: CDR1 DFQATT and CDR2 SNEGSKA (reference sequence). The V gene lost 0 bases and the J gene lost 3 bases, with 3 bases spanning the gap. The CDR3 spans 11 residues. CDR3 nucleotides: TGCAGTGCTAGAGACAGCTACGAGCAGTACTTC. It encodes CSARDSYEQYF.

The CDR3 DNA reads TGTGCCAGCAGTGAATTTCGCACATCACGGGCCCTCCACTTT. The encoded protein is CASSEFRTSRALHF. The rearrangement links TRBV2 to TRBJ1-6; no definite D call. The V gene lost 2 bases and the J gene lost 14 bases, with 16 bases spanning the gap. Germline loops: CDR1 SNHLY, CDR2 FYNNEI. CDR3 length equals 14 residues.

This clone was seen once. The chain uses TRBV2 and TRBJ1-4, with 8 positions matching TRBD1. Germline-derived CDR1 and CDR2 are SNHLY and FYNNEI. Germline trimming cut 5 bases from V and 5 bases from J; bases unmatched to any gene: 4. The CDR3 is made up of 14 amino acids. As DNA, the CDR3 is TGTGCCAGCAGTTCGGACAGGGTGAATGAAAAACTGTTTTTT. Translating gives CASSSDRVNEKLFF.

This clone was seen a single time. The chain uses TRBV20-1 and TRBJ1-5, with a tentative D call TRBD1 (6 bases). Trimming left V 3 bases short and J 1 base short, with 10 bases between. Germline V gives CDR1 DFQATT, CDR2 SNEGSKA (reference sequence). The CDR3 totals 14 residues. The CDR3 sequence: CSASAGESNQPQHF. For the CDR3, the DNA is TGCAGTGCTAGTGCAGGGGAAAGCAATCAGCCCCAGCATTTT.

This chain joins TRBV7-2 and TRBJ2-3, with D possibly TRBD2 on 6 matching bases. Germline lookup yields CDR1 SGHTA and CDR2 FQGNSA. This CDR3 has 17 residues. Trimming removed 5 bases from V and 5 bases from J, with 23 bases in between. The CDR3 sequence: CASSPPGGGPRVDTQYF. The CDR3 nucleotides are TGTGCCAGCAGCCCACCCGGAGGAGGGCCCCGGGTAGATACGCAGTATTTT.

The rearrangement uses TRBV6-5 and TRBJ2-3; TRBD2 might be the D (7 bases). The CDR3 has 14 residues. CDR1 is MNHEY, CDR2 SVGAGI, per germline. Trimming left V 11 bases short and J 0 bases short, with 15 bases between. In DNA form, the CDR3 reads TGTGCCCCCGGGGGGCGGGGGAGCACAGATACGCAGTATTTT. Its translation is CAPGGRGSTDTQYF.